Listed here are 17 T cell receptor beta chains from one sample, sequenced in a study of immune cell composition in non-small cell lung cancer. Produced via immunoSEQ multiplex PCR; TCRdb's table is partial and in-frame only. The sample has about 14,000 clones, approximately 84% seen once. The sample comprised lung tumor tissue. These receptor sequences come from a human donor with non-small cell lung cancer.

The rearrangement links TRBV9 to TRBJ1-2; D is undetermined. The V gene's germline CDR1 is SGDLS and CDR2 YYNGEE. This CDR3 region has 16 residues. V gave up 2 bases and J gave up 2 bases, with 16 bases separating them. The chain's CDR3 is CASSVTWSTGNYGYTF. CDR3 nucleotide sequence: TGTGCCAGCAGCGTCACCTGGTCGACCGGGAACTATGGCTACACCTTC.

This clone is labeled as medium-sized (0.01 to 0.1%). V and J are TRBV20-1 and TRBJ1-1, with unresolved D. Deletions cut 3 bases from V and 6 bases from J, with 8 bases between. Germline CDR1 DFQATT, CDR2 SNEGSKA (reference sequence). The CDR3 sequence is 11 residues long. The CDR3 loop reads CSASPNAEAFF. The DNA for the CDR3 is TGCAGTGCTAGTCCCAACGCTGAAGCTTTCTTT.

This clone was found a few times. The genes are TRBV19 and TRBJ2-2; no clear D. V dropped 5 bases and J dropped 7 bases, with 23 bases sitting between them. The V gene's germline CDR1 is LNHDA and CDR2 SQIVND (reference sequence). The CDR3 loop spans 17 amino acids. In DNA, the CDR3 is TGTGCCAGTAGTGTATCCCAGTCCCAGCCTTTGAGCGGGGAGCTGTTTTTT. This translates into CASSVSQSQPLSGELFF. The entire variable domain, with the rest obtained from reference TRBV19 and TRBJ2-2, is as follows: DGGITQSPKYLFRKEGQNVTLSCEQNLNHDAMYWYRQDPGQGLRLIYYSQIVNDFQKGDIAEGYSVSREKKESFPLTVTSAQKNPTAFYLCASSVSQSQPLSGELFFGEGSRLTVL.

This clone has only one observation. The chain couples TRBV7-7 to TRBJ2-5, with 15 bases fitting TRBD2. This CDR3 has 16 residues. In germline, CDR1 is SSHAT, CDR2 FNYEAQ (reference sequence). The ends lost 5 bases at V and 5 bases at J; junction bases unmatched: 6. CDR3 loop: CASSPGLAGGKETQYF. The CDR3 DNA reads TGTGCCAGCAGCCCTGGACTAGCGGGAGGGAAGGAGACCCAGTACTTC.

V usage is TRBV28 and J usage is TRBJ1-5, with TRBD1 matching over 7 bases. CDR1 and CDR2 (germline): MDHEN, SYDVKM. The CDR3 extends over 15 amino acids. Germline trimming cut 6 bases from V and 0 bases from J; bases unmatched to any gene: 5. CDR3 bases: TGTGCCAGCAGCCTTCGACAGGGTAGCAATCAGCCCCAGCATTTT. The encoded protein is CASSLRQGSNQPQHF.

The chain employs TRBV28 and TRBJ2-3; tentatively, D is TRBD1 or TRBD2 (5 bases each). V lost 10 bases, J lost 5 bases, and 19 bases lay in between. The germline V gene has CDR1 MDHEN and CDR2 SYDVKM. CDR3 size: 14 residues. The CDR3 loop is CATLREGFVDTQYF. CDR3 bases: TGTGCCACCCTCCGCGAGGGGTTTGTAGATACGCAGTATTTT.

As DNA, the CDR3 is TGCAGCGTTGGTGAACTAGAGCAGTTCTTC. As protein: CSVGELEQFF. V gene TRBV29-1 combines with J gene TRBJ2-1; D remains ambiguous. Between the trimmed V and J ends, which lost 4 bases and 10 bases, there was a span of 8 bases. Germline CDR1 and CDR2: SQVTM and ANQGSEA. This CDR3 is 10 amino acids long.

The chain links TRBV5-6 to TRBJ1-1; unclear D gene. CDR1 and CDR2 (germline): SGHDT, YYEEEE. V lost 2 bases and J 1 base, leaving 6 bases between the germline ends. The CDR3 length is 13 residues. The DNA of the CDR3 is TGTGCCAGCAGCTTTGGGCGGAACACTGAAGCTTTCTTT. It is translated as CASSFGRNTEAFF.

This chain uses TRBV5-1 with TRBJ2-1; a possible D gene is TRBD1 (6 bases). Germline CDR1 SGHRS, CDR2 YFSETQ. The CDR3 spans 15 residues. Between the trimmed V and J ends, which lost 0 bases and 0 bases, there was a span of 7 bases. The CDR3 spells CASSLEGGSYNEQFF. DNA for the CDR3: TGCGCCAGCAGCTTGGAAGGGGGCTCCTACAATGAGCAGTTCTTC.

The V gene is TRBV6-6, the J gene TRBJ2-7; possibly TRBD1 for D (6 bases). Germline V lookup: CDR1 MNHNY, CDR2 SVGAGI (reference sequence). There are 15 residues in the CDR3. Trimming shortened V by 0 bases and J by 0 bases, and 9 bases separated the two germline ends. This CDR3 reads CASSYSSQGSYEQYF. CDR3 DNA sequence: TGTGCCAGCAGTTACTCGTCACAGGGCTCCTACGAGCAGTACTTC.

V gene TRBV5-4 combines with J gene TRBJ2-5, with D maybe TRBD2 (5 bases). The ends were cut back, 2 bases at V and 2 bases at J, with 10 bases in the middle. Germline CDR1 reads SGHNT; CDR2 reads YYREEE (reference sequence). This CDR3 is 14 amino acids long. In DNA form, the CDR3 reads TGTGCCAGCAGCTTTTACGGGAAACAAGAGACCCAGTACTTC. Translation gives CASSFYGKQETQYF.

V gene TRBV9 combines with J gene TRBJ2-7; tentative D call: TRBD2 (5 bases). Trimming stripped 6 bases from V and 10 bases from J, with 17 bases between. Germline V lookup: CDR1 SGDLS, CDR2 YYNGEE. The CDR3 runs 12 residues. CDR3 region: CASNKDEGTQYF. Here the CDR3 DNA reads TGTGCCAGCAACAAAGACGAGGGAACTCAGTACTTC.

This clone is a singleton in its sample. V is TRBV5-6 and J is TRBJ1-2, with no clear D. Germline V gene sequence: CDR1 SGHDT, CDR2 YYEEEE. The CDR3 loop spans 15 amino acids. The V end was cut by 4 bases, the J end by 8 bases, with 21 bases between. The CDR3 coding sequence is TGTGCCAGCAGCCGAGGAATAGGGTCAACCTTAGGCTACACCTTC. Amino acid sequence: CASSRGIGSTLGYTF.

The CDR3 region has the DNA TGCGCCAGCAGCTTGGACAGGGTGGTAGATACGCAGTATTTT. It yields the protein CASSLDRVVDTQYF. The J gene is TRBJ2-3, the V gene TRBV5-1, with D possibly TRBD1 on 6 matching bases. The CDR3 is 14 amino acids. V lost 0 bases and J 5 bases, leaving 10 bases between the germline ends. Germline V lookup: CDR1 SGHRS, CDR2 YFSETQ.

The gene calls are TRBV7-9 and TRBJ2-1, with 8 bases aligning to TRBD1. The CDR3 runs 13 residues. Germline V gives CDR1 SEHNR, CDR2 FQNEAQ (reference sequence). Germline trimming cut 0 bases from V and 12 bases from J; bases unmatched to any gene: 4. CDR3 amino acids: CASSLADRVVQFF. In DNA, the CDR3 is TGTGCCAGCAGCTTAGCGGACAGGGTGGTGCAGTTCTTC.

The chain joins TRBV28 to TRBJ2-3; 9 bases agree with TRBD2. The CDR3 loop spans 20 amino acids. CDR1 MDHEN and CDR2 SYDVKM come from the germline V gene. V was pared by 5 bases and J by 2 bases, with 20 bases of the junction left unmatched. In DNA form, the CDR3 reads TGTGCCAGCAGTATTATTGCCCCAGGGGCTAGCGGGGCCTCCACAGATACGCAGTATTTT. It translates to CASSIIAPGASGASTDTQYF.

This chain uses TRBV7-3 with TRBJ2-3; 7 bases are a match to TRBD2. V trimming: 5 bases; J trimming: 1 base; junction bases outside the gene matches: 6. Germline-derived CDR1 and CDR2 are SGHTA and FQGTGA. The length of the CDR3 is 15 residues. This chain's CDR3 is CASSAPSGRTDTQYF. CDR3 bases: TGTGCCAGCAGCGCGCCTAGCGGCCGCACAGATACGCAGTATTTT.